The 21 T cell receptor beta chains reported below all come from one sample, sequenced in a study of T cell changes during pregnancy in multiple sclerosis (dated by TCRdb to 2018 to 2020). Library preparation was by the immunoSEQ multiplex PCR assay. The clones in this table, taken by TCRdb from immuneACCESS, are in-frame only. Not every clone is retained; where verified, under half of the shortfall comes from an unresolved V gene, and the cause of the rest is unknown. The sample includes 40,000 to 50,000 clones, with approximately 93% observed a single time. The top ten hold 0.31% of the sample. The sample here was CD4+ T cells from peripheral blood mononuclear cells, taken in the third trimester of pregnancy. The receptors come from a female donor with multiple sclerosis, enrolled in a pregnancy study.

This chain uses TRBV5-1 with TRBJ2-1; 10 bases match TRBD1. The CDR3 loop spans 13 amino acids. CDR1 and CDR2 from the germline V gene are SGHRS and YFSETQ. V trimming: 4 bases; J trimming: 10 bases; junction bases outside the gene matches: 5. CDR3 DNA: TGCGCCAGCAGCACGGGACAGGGGAACGAGCAGTTCTTC. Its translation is CASSTGQGNEQFF.

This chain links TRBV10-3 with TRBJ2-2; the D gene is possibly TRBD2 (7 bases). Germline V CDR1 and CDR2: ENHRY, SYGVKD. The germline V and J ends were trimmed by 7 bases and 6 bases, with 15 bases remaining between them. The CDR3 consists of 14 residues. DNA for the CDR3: TGTGCCATCACCAAGGGGGGGTTTGCCGGGGAGCTGTTTTTT. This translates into CAITKGGFAGELFF.

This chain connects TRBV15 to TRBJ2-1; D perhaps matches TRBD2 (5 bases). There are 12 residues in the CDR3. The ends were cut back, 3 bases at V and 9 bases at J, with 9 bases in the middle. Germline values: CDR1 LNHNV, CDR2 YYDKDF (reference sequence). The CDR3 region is CATSRTTGEQFF. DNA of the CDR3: TGTGCCACCAGCAGGACTACCGGTGAGCAGTTCTTC.

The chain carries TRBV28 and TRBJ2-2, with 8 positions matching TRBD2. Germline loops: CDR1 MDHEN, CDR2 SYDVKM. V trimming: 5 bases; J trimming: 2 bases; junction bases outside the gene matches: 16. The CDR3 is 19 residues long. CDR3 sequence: CASSRGGDWGYQNTGELFF. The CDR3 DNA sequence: TGTGCCAGCAGTCGGGGGGGTGATTGGGGTTACCAAAACACCGGGGAGCTGTTTTTT.

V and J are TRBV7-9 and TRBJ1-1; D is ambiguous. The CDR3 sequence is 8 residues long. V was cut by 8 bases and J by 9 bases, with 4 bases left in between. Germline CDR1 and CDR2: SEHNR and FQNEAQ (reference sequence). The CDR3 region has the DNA TGTGCCAGCGAGAAAGCTTTCTTT. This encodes CASEKAFF.

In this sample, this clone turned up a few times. The CDR3 region is CAISEDRMGNSPLHF. In DNA form, the CDR3 reads TGTGCCATCAGTGAGGACAGGATGGGCAATTCACCCCTCCACTTT. The gene calls are TRBV10-3 and TRBJ1-6; TRBD1 might be the D (6 bases). The germline V and J ends were trimmed by 2 bases and 7 bases, with 12 bases remaining between them. The germline V gene encodes CDR1 ENHRY and CDR2 SYGVKD. The CDR3 covers 15 residues.

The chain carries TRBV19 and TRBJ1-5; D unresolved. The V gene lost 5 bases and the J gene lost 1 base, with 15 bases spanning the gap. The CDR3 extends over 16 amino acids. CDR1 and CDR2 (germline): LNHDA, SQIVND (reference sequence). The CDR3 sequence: CASSGSGGQSNQPQHF. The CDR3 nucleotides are TGTGCCAGTAGTGGGTCGGGAGGGCAAAGCAATCAGCCCCAGCATTTT.

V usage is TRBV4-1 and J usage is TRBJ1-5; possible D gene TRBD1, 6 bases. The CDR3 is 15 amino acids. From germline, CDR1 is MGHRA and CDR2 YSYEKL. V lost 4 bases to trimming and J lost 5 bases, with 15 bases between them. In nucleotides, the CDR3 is TGCGCCAGCAGCCCCCGCGCAGGGGATTATCAGCCCCAGCATTTT. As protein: CASSPRAGDYQPQHF.

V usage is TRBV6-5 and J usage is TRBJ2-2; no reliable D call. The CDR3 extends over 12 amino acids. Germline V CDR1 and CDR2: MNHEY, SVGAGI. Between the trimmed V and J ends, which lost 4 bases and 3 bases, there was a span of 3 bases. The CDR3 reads CASSSYTGELFF. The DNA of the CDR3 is TGTGCCAGCAGTTCTTACACCGGGGAGCTGTTTTTT.

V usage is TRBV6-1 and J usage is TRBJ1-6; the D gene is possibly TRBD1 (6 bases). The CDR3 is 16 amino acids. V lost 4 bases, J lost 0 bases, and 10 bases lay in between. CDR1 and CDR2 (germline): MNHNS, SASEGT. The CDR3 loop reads CASSVPRGSYNSPLHF. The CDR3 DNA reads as TGTGCCAGCAGTGTCCCCAGGGGCTCCTATAATTCACCCCTCCACTTT.

The chain's CDR3 is CASSERDSNSPLHF. The CDR3 DNA sequence: TGTGCCAGCAGTGAGCGAGATTCTAATTCACCCCTCCACTTT. The chain uses TRBV2 and TRBJ1-6; D is unclear. Germline CDR1 is SNHLY and CDR2 is FYNNEI. Trimming left V 3 bases short and J 6 bases short, with 9 bases between. CDR3 length equals 14 residues. The whole variable domain, remainder taken from reference TRBV2 and TRBJ1-6, is EPEVTQTPSHQVTQMGQEVILRCVPISNHLYFYWYRQILGQKVEFLVSFYNNEISEKSEIFDDQFSVERPDGSNFTLKIRSTKLEDSAMYFCASSERDSNSPLHFGNGTRLTVT.

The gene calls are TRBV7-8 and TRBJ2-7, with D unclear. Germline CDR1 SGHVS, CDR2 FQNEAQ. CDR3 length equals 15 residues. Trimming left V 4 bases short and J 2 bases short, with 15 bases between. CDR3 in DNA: TGTGCCAGCAGCTCCGACTTTGGCGCCACCTACGAGCAGTACTTC. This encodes CASSSDFGATYEQYF. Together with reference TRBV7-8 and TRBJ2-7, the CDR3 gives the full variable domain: GAGVSQSPRYKVAKRGQDVALRCDPISGHVSLFWYQQALGQGPEFLTYFQNEAQLDKSGLPSDRFFAERPEGSVSTLKIQRTQQEDSAVYLCASSSDFGATYEQYFGPGTRLTVT.

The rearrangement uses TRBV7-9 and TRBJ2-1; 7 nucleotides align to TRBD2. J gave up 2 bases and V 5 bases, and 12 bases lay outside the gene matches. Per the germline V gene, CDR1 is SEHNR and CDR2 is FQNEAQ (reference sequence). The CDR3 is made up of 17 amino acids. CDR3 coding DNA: TGTGCCAGCAGCCCGCCATCCGGCGGGGGTACCTACAATGAGCAGTTCTTC. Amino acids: CASSPPSGGGTYNEQFF.

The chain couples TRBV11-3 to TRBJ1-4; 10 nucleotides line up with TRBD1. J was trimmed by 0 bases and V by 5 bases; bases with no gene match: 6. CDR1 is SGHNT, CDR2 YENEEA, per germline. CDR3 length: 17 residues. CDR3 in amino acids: CASSLGQGGATNEKLFF. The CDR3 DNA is TGTGCCAGCAGCCTCGGACAGGGGGGTGCAACTAATGAAAAACTGTTTTTT. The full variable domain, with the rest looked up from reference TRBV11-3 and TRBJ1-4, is EAGVVQSPRYKIIEKKQPVAFWCNPISGHNTLYWYLQNLGQGPELLIRYENEEAVDDSQLPKDRFSAERLKGVDSTLKIQPAELGDSAVYLCASSLGQGGATNEKLFFGSGTQLSVL.

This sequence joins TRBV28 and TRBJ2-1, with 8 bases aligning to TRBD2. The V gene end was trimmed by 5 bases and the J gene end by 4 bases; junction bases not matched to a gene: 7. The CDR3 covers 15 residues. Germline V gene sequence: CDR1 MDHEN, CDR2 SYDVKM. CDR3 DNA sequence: TGTGCCAGCAGTCCCGGGGGGGTCGTTTACAATGAGCAGTTCTTC. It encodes CASSPGGVVYNEQFF.

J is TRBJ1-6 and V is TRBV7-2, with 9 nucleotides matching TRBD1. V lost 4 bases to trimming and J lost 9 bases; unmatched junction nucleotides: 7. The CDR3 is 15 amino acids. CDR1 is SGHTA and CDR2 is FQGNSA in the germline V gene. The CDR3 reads CASSSGTGIFSPLHF. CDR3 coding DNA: TGTGCCAGCAGCTCCGGGACAGGGATTTTTTCACCCCTCCACTTT.

CDR3 sequence reads: CASSAGTIPYNEQFF. The CDR3 coding sequence is TGTGCCAGCAGCGCTGGGACTATTCCCTACAATGAGCAGTTCTTC. The chain recombines TRBV9 with TRBJ2-1, with TRBD2 identical over 7 bases. Losses at the gene ends were 3 bases for V and 2 bases for J; bases not matched to a gene: 5. This CDR3 has 15 amino acids. From germline, CDR1 is SGDLS and CDR2 YYNGEE.

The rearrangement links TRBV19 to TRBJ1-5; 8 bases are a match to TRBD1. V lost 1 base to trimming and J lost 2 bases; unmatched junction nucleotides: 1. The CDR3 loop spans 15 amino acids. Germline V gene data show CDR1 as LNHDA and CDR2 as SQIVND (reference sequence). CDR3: CASSIAGGGNQPQHF. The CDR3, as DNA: TGTGCCAGTAGTATAGCAGGGGGCGGCAATCAGCCCCAGCATTTT. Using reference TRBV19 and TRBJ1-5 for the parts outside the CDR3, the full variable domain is DGGITQSPKYLFRKEGQNVTLSCEQNLNHDAMYWYRQDPGQGLRLIYYSQIVNDFQKGDIAEGYSVSREKKESFPLTVTSAQKNPTAFYLCASSIAGGGNQPQHFGDGTRLSIL.

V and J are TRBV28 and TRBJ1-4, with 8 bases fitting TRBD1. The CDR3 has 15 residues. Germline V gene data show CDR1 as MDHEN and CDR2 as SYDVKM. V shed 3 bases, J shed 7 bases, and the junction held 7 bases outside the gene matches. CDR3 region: CASSLATGVGEKLFF. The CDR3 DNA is TGTGCCAGCAGTTTGGCGACAGGGGTTGGTGAAAAACTGTTTTTT.

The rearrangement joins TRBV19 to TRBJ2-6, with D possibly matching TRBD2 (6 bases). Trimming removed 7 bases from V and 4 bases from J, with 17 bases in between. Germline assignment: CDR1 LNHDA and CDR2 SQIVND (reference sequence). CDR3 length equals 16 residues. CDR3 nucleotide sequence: TGTGCCAGTACCCCCTTAGGCGGGGTAGGGGCCAACGTCCTGACTTTC. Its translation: CASTPLGGVGANVLTF.

Written as DNA, the CDR3 is TGTGCCAGCAGCTTAAATCCTAGCGGGAGATACGAGCAGTACTTC. Translating gives CASSLNPSGRYEQYF. This rearrangement joins TRBV7-3 to TRBJ2-7; 10 bases fit TRBD2. CDR1 and CDR2 from the germline V gene are SGHTA and FQGTGA. The CDR3 loop spans 15 amino acids. Trimming took 1 base from V and 4 from J; bases not matched to a gene: 4.